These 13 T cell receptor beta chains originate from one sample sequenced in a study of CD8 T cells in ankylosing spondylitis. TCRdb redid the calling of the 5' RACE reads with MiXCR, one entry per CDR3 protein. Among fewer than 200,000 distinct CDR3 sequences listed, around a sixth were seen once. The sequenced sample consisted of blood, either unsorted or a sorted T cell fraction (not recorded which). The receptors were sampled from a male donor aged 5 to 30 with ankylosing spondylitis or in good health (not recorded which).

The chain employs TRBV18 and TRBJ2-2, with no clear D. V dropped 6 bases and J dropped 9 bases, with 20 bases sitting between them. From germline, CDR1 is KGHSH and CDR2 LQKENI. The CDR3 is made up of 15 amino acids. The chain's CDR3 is CASSRGSSGSWELFF. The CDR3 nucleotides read TGTGCCAGCTCCCGAGGTAGTTCCGGATCCTGGGAGCTGTTTTTT.

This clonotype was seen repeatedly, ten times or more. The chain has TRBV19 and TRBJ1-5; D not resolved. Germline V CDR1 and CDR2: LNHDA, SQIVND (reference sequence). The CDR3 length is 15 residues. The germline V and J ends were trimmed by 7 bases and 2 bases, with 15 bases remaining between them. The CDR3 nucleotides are TGTGCCAGTAATCTAAGGGAAGGTGGCAATCAGCCCCAGCATTTT. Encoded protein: CASNLREGGNQPQHF.

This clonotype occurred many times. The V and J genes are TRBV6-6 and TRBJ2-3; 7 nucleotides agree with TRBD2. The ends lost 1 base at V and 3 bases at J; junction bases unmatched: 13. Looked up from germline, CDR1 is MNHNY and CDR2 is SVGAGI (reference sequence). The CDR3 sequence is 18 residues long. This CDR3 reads CASSYWTVVAGVTDTQYF. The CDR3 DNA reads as TGTGCCAGCAGTTACTGGACCGTGGTTGCGGGAGTTACAGATACGCAGTATTTT.

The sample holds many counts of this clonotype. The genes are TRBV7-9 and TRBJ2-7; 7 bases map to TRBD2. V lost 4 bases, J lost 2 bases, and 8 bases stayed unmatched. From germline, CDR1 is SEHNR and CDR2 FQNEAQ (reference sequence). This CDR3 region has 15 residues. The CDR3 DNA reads TGTGCCAGCAGCTCAAGCGGGGAGGCTCCCTACGAGCAGTACTTC. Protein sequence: CASSSSGEAPYEQYF.

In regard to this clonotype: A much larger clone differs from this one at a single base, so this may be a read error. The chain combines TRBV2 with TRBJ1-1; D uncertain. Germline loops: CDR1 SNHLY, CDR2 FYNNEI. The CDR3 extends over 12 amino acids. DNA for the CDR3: TGTGCCAGTCGACACATGAACACTGAAGTTTTCTTT. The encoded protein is CASRHMNTEVFF.

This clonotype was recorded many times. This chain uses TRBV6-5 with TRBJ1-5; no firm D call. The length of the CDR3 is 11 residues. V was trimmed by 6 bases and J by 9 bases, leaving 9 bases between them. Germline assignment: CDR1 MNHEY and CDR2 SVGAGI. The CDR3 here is CASRSTGPQHF. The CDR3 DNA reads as TGTGCCAGCAGATCCACCGGGCCCCAGCATTTT.

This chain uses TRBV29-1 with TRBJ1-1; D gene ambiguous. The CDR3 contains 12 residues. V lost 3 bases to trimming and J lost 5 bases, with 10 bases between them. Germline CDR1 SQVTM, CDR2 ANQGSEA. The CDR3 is CSVDRGQTEAFF. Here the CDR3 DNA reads TGCAGCGTTGATCGGGGTCAAACTGAAGCTTTCTTT.

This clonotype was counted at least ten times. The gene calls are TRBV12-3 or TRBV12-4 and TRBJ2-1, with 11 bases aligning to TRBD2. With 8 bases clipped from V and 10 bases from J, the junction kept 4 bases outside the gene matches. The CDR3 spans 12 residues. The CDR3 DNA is TGTGCCAGCGGACTAGCGGGCGGGGAGCAGTTCTTC. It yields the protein CASGLAGGEQFF.

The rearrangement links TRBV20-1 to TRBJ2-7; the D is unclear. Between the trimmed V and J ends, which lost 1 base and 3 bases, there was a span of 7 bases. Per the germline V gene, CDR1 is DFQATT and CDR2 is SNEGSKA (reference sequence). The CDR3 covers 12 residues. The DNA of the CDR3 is TGCAGTGCTAGAGCGGATAACTACGAGCAGTACTTC. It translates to CSARADNYEQYF.

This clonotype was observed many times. The DNA for the CDR3 is TGTGCCACCAGCTCCAGACAGGGACCCTCTGAAGCTTTCTTT. This sequence encodes CATSSRQGPSEAFF. The gene calls are TRBV15 and TRBJ1-1; 7 nucleotides line up with TRBD1. Germline CDR1 and CDR2: LNHNV and YYDKDF (reference sequence). Trimming cost V 5 bases and J 6 bases; bases outside gene matches: 9. This CDR3 is 14 amino acids long.

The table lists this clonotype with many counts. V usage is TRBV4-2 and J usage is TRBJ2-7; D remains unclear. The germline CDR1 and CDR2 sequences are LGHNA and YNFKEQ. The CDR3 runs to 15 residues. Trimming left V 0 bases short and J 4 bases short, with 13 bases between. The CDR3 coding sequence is TGTGCCAGCAGCCAAGAAGGCGGACCTTTTTACGAGCAGTACTTC. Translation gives CASSQEGGPFYEQYF.

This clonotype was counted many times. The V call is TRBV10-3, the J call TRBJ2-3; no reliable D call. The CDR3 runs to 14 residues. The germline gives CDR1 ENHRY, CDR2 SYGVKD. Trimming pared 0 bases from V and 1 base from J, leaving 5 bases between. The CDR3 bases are TGTGCCATCAGTGAGTCGGAGCGCACAGATACGCAGTATTTT. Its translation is CAISESERTDTQYF.

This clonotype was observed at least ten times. The CDR3 DNA reads TGTGCCAGCAGTGAAGTGGTCTCTGGGGCCAACGTCCTGACTTTC. This encodes CASSEVVSGANVLTF. The V gene is TRBV2, the J gene TRBJ2-6; D uncertain. This CDR3 region has 15 residues. Trimming shortened V by 1 base and J by 0 bases, and 4 bases separated the two germline ends. CDR1 is SNHLY and CDR2 is FYNNEI in the germline V gene. Filled out from reference TRBV2 and TRBJ2-6, the complete variable domain reads EPEVTQTPSHQVTQMGQEVILRCVPISNHLYFYWYRQILGQKVEFLVSFYNNEISEKSEIFDDQFSVERPDGSNFTLKIRSTKLEDSAMYFCASSEVVSGANVLTFGAGSRLTVL.